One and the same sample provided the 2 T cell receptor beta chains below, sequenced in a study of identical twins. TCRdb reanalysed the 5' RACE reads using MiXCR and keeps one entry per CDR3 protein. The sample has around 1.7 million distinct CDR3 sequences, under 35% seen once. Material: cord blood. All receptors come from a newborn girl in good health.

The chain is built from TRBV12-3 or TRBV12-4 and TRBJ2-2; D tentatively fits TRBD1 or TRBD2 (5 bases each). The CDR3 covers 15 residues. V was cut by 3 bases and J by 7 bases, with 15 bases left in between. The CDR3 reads CASSFGARMLGELFF. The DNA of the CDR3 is TGTGCCAGCAGTTTCGGGGCTAGGATGCTCGGGGAGCTGTTTTTT.

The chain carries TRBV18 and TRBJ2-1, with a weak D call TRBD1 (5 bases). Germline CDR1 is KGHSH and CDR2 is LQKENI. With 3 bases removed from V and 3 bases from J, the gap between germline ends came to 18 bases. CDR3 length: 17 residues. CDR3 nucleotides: TGTGCCAGCTCACCGGGCGAGATAACAGGATTCTACAATGAGCAGTTCTTC. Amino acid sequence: CASSPGEITGFYNEQFF.